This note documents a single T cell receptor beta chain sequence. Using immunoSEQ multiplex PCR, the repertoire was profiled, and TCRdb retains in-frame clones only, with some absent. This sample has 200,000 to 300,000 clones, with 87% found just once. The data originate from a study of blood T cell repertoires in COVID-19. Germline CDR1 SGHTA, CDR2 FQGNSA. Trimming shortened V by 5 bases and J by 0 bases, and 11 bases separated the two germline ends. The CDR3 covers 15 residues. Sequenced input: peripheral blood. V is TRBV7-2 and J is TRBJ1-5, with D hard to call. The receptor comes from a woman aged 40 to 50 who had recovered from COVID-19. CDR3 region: CASSPRGNSNQPQHF. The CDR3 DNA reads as TGTGCCAGCAGCCCCCGGGGTAATAGCAATCAGCCCCAGCATTTT.